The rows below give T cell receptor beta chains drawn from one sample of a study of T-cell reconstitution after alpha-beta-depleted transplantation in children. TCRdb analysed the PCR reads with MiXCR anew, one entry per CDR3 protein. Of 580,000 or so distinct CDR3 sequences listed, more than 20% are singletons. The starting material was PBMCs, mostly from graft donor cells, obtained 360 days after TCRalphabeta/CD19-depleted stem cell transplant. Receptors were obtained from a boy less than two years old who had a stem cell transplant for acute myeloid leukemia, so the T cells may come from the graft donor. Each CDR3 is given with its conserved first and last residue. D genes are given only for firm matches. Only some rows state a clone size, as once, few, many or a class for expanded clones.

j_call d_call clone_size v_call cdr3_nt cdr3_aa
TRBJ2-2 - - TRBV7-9 TGTGCCAGCATGGGACGCACCGGGGAGCTGTTTTTT CASMGRTGELFF
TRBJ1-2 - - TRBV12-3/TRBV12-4 TGTGCCAGCAGGGGGACACCTAACTATGGCTACACCTTC CASRGTPNYGYTF
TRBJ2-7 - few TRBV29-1 TGCAGCGCTGGAGGTTATGGCTACGAGCAGTACTTC CSAGGYGYEQYF
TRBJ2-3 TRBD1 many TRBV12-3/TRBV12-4 TGTGCCAGCAGGGGACAGGGGGCGCCAACAGATACGCAGTATTTT CASRGQGAPTDTQYF
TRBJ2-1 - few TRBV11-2 TGTGCCAGCAGCTCCCTAGGATCGATCGGGGGGCCGAGCAATGAGCAGTTCTTC CASSSLGSIGGPSNEQFF
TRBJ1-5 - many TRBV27 TGTGCCAGCAGTCTCTCGACAGGTCCTAATCAGCCCCAGCATTTT CASSLSTGPNQPQHF
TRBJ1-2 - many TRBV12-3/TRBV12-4 TGTGCCAGCATATGGGGCCGACTCAACTATGGCTACACCTTC CASIWGRLNYGYTF
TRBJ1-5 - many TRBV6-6 TGTGCCAGCGATCAGCCCCAGCATTTT CASDQPQHF
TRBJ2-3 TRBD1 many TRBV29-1 TGCAGCGTTGAACTGACAGGGGCCTTGGGGGGAGATACGCAGTATTTT CSVELTGALGGDTQYF
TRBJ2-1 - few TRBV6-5 TGTGCCAGCAGTTACTACTCTAGGGGCAATGAGCAGTTCTTC CASSYYSRGNEQFF
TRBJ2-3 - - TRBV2 TGTGCCAGCAGTGAGGAGGCGCGGGGCACAGATACGCAGTATTTT CASSEEARGTDTQYF
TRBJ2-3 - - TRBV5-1 TGCGCCAGCAGCTTGGGCAAGCCTAGCACAGATACGCAGTATTTT CASSLGKPSTDTQYF
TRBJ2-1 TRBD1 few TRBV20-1 TGCAGTGCTAGAGATGGGTACAGGGGGCAGGGTGAGCAGTTCTTC CSARDGYRGQGEQFF
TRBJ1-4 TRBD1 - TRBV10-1 TGCGCCAGCAGCCCCGGACAGGGGGCAACTAATGAAAAACTGTTTTTT CASSPGQGATNEKLFF
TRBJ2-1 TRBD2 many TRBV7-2 TGTGCCAGCAGCTTAGATAGCGGGGGAATGAATGAGCAGTTCTTC CASSLDSGGMNEQFF
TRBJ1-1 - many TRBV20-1 TGCAGTGCTAGAGAAATGAGGAGGGGAGGGACTGAAGCTTTCTTT CSAREMRRGGTEAFF
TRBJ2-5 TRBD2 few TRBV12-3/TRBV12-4 TGTGCCAGCAGTTTTGGCGGGCGGGAGCCTTCGGTGACCCAGTACTTC CASSFGGREPSVTQYF
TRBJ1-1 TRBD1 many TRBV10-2 TGCGCCAGCAGTGAGGGCAGGGGGGCCCTAAACACTGAAGCTTTCTTT CASSEGRGALNTEAFF
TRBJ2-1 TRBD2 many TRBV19 TGTGCCAGTAGTGCGGGGGGCTTCTCTACTACAACGATGAAGCAGTTCTTC CASSAGGFSTTTMKQFF
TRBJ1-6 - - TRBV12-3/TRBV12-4 TGTGCCAGCAGTTTACAGGGAATTGGGCCCCTCCACTTT CASSLQGIGPLHF
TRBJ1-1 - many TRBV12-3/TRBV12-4 TGTGCCAGCAGTCCTACAGCGAACACTGAAGCTTTCTTT CASSPTANTEAFF
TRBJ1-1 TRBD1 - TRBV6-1 TGTGCCAGCAGTGACCACAGGGGGCGGGACAAGGCTTTCTTT CASSDHRGRDKAFF
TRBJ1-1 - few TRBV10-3 TGTGCCATCAGTGACAGGGAGAACACTGAAGCTTTCTTT CAISDRENTEAFF
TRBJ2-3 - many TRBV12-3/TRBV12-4 TGTGCCAGCAGTTTGTTGGGCGGTGGTCGTAATACGCAGTATTTT CASSLLGGGRNTQYF
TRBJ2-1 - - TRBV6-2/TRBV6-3 TGTGCCAGCAGCTCGAAGTACAATGAGCAGTTCTTC CASSSKYNEQFF
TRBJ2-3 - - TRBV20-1 TGCAGTGCTAGTCCAGCTAGCGTGAACACAGATACGCAGTATTTT CSASPASVNTDTQYF
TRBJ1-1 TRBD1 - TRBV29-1 TGCAGCGTTGAAAAGGACAGGGGATACGCTTTCTTT CSVEKDRGYAFF
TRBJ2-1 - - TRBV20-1 TGCAGTGCTAGAGATAGGTCCCTAGCTCATGAGCAGTTCTTC CSARDRSLAHEQFF
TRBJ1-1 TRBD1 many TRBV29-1 TGCAGCGTCGCTCTCCGGGACAGGGGGACTGAAGCTTTCTTT CSVALRDRGTEAFF
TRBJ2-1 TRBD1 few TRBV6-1 TGTGCCAGCAGTCTGACAGGGTATGATAGGAACAATGAGCAGTTCTTC CASSLTGYDRNNEQFF
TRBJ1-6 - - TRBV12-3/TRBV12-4 TGTGCCAGCAGTTTGGAACGCCTGTGGCCCCTCCACTTT CASSLERLWPLHF
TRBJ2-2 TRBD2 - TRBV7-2 TGTGCCAGCAGCTTAGCGCGGCTAGCGGGGACCTCCACCGGGGAGCTGTTTTTT CASSLARLAGTSTGELFF
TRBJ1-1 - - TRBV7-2 TGTGCCAGCAGCTTAGTGGGGGGCAGTGAAGCTTTCTTT CASSLVGGSEAFF
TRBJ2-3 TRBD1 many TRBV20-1 TGCAGTGCAAACAGGGGACCGAGGGCCACAGATACGCAGTATTTT CSANRGPRATDTQYF
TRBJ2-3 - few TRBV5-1 TGCGCCAGCAGCTTGACGACAGTCTCAGATACGCAGTATTTT CASSLTTVSDTQYF
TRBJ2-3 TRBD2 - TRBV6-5 TGTGCCAGCAGTTACTCGGCTAGCGGGGCAGTTGTAGATACGCAGTATTTT CASSYSASGAVVDTQYF
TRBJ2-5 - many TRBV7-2 TGTGCCAGCAGCTTAGGAACAGGGCCAGAGACCCAGTACTTC CASSLGTGPETQYF
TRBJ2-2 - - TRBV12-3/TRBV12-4 TGTGCCAGCAGGGAGACAGGATCCGGGGAGCTGTTTTTT CASRETGSGELFF
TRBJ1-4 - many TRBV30 TGTGCCTGGAGTGTGGTTTTCACGGGGGGCGCGGTAAAACTGTTTTTT CAWSVVFTGGAVKLFF
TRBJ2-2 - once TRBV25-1 TGTGCCAGCAGTGAATGGTGGCAGGGGTTGACAACCGGGGAGCTGTGTTTT CASSEWWQGLTTGELCF
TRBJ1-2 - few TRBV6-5 TGTGCCAGCAGTTACCGGCTTTGGGAGCTCAACTGGGGCTACACCTTC CASSYRLWELNWGYTF